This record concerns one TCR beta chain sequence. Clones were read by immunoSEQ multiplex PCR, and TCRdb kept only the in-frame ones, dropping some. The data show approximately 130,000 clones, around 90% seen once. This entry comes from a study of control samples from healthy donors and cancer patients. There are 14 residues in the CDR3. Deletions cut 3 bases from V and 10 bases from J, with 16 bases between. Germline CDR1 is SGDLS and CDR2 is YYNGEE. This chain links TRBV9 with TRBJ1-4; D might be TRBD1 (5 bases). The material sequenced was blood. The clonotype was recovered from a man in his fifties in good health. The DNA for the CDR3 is TGTGCCAGCAGCGCGGCCCCGGGGGGTGGAAAACTGTTTTTT. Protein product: CASSAAPGGGKLFF.